This note documents a single TCR beta chain sequence. The CDR3 covers 14 residues. CDR1 MNHNS and CDR2 SASEGT come from the germline V gene. The V segment lost 6 bases and the J segment 7 bases; nucleotides outside the gene matches: 5. Each 10 ml fresh peripheral blood draw supplied the PBMCs. RNA transcripts provided the source from which TCR beta CDR3 regions were amplified. The HTBI set primed first-round TCR CDR3 RT-PCR. TCRdb reanalysed the multiplex PCR reads using MiXCR and keeps one entry per CDR3 protein. The data hold 300,000 to 400,000 distinct CDR3 sequences, with 18% observed a single time. These data belong to a study of T cells in Graves' hyperthyroidism and ophthalmopathy.

This chain links TRBV6-1 with TRBJ2-1, with TRBD1 matching 11 bases. The TCR was taken from a man aged 18-30 years with Graves' ophthalmopathy. Sequencing was done on a sample of blood. The CDR3 spells CASRRTGGENEQFF. In nucleotides, the CDR3 is TGTGCCAGCAGACGGACAGGGGGCGAGAATGAGCAGTTCTTC.